These 30 T cell receptor beta chains originate from one sample sequenced in a study of control samples from healthy donors and cancer patients. Sequencing was performed with immunoSEQ multiplex PCR; in TCRdb, only in-frame clones are kept and a portion is missing. The repertoire holds over 200,000 clones, with over 75% as singletons. The specimen sequenced was PBMCs. These receptors originate from a woman between 55 and 75 years old with lung cancer.

The chain couples TRBV28 to TRBJ2-1; a weak D match, TRBD2 (6 bases). The CDR3 length is 17 residues. Germline CDR1 reads MDHEN; CDR2 reads SYDVKM. The V end was cut by 4 bases, the J end by 5 bases, with 21 bases between. The CDR3 region is CASSSRRLDSSDNEQFF. DNA for the CDR3: TGTGCCAGCAGTTCGCGCCGACTAGATTCTAGCGACAATGAGCAGTTCTTC. Using reference TRBV28 and TRBJ2-1 for the parts outside the CDR3, the full variable domain is DVKVTQSSRYLVKRTGEKVFLECVQDMDHENMFWYRQDPGLGLRLIYFSYDVKMKEKGDIPEGYSVSREKKERFSLILESASTNQTSMYLCASSSRRLDSSDNEQFFGPGTRLTVL.

This rearrangement joins TRBV5-6 to TRBJ1-5; the D is unclear. Trimming cost V 3 bases and J 4 bases, with 5 bases left between them. The CDR3 is 12 residues long. Germline V gene lookup returns CDR1 SGHDT and CDR2 YYEEEE. The CDR3 nucleotides are TGTGCCAGCAGCTCCACAAATCAGCCCCAGCATTTT. It encodes CASSSTNQPQHF.

This chain connects TRBV20-1 to TRBJ2-7; 8 bases are shared with TRBD2. Losses at the gene ends were 3 bases for V and 5 bases for J; bases not matched to a gene: 9. This CDR3 contains 14 residues. CDR1 and CDR2 (germline): DFQATT, SNEGSKA (reference sequence). The CDR3 nucleotides are TGCAGTGCTAGTCCGGCGGGAGGTAGCCACGAGCAGTACTTC. It specifies CSASPAGGSHEQYF.

The rearrangement uses TRBV11-2 and TRBJ2-5; D unresolved. Deletions cut 0 bases from V and 5 bases from J, with 4 bases between. Germline lookup yields CDR1 SGHAT and CDR2 FQNNGV. The CDR3 length is 12 residues. The CDR3 spells CASSLDMETQYF. The CDR3 DNA reads as TGTGCCAGCAGCTTAGATATGGAGACCCAGTACTTC.

The chain links TRBV4-1 to TRBJ1-4; D is perhaps TRBD1 (5 bases). The germline CDR1 and CDR2 sequences are MGHRA and YSYEKL. V dropped 7 bases and J dropped 2 bases, with 17 bases sitting between them. CDR3 length: 16 amino acids. The CDR3 here is CASTPSGIGTNEKLFF. DNA for the CDR3: TGCGCCAGCACCCCCTCAGGGATAGGGACTAATGAAAAACTGTTTTTT.

The chain combines TRBV5-1 with TRBJ1-1, with TRBD1 as a possible D gene (6 bases). This CDR3 spans 15 amino acids. Germline V CDR1 and CDR2: SGHRS, YFSETQ. With 0 bases removed from V and 2 bases from J, the gap between germline ends came to 11 bases. The CDR3 here is CASSLGAGVNTEAFF. The CDR3 nucleotides are TGCGCCAGCAGCTTGGGGGCAGGGGTAAACACTGAAGCTTTCTTT.

The genes are TRBV2 and TRBJ1-5; D may be TRBD1 (5 bases). The CDR3 runs 12 residues. Trimming took off 6 bases at V and 6 bases at J, with 9 bases between the two ends. The germline gives CDR1 SNHLY, CDR2 FYNNEI. CDR3 sequence: CASSEGSQPQHF. As DNA, the CDR3 is TGTGCCAGCAGCGAGGGGTCTCAGCCCCAGCATTTT.

The chain uses TRBV5-1 and TRBJ1-1; D may be TRBD1 (5 bases). CDR3 length equals 15 residues. The V and J ends lost 4 bases and 7 bases respectively, with 20 bases between them. The germline CDR1 and CDR2 sequences are SGHRS and YFSETQ. DNA of the CDR3: TGCGCCAGCAGCCCAGCCCGGGACTTACTTGATGAAGCTTTCTTT. Translation: CASSPARDLLDEAFF.

The chain joins TRBV28 to TRBJ1-1; D is unresolved. The CDR3 is made up of 15 amino acids. The V gene's germline CDR1 is MDHEN and CDR2 SYDVKM. V lost 5 bases to trimming and J lost 1 base, with 14 bases between them. The CDR3 region has the DNA TGTGCCAGCAGTCCGGGCAGACTCAAGAACACTGAAGCTTTCTTT. It is translated as CASSPGRLKNTEAFF.

J is TRBJ1-5 and V is TRBV6-1, with TRBD1 as a possible D gene (5 bases). The CDR3 is 13 residues long. Deletions cut 2 bases from V and 5 bases from J, with 7 bases between. Germline loops: CDR1 MNHNS, CDR2 SASEGT. This CDR3 is CASSEQGYQPQHF. The DNA of the CDR3 is TGTGCCAGCAGTGAACAGGGTTATCAGCCCCAGCATTTT.

The rearrangement links TRBV5-4 to TRBJ2-3; 10 bases agree with TRBD2. The V segment lost 2 bases and the J segment 4 bases; nucleotides outside the gene matches: 7. This CDR3 comprises 16 residues. Looked up from germline, CDR1 is SGHNT and CDR2 is YYREEE (reference sequence). Here the CDR3 DNA reads TGTGCCAGCAGCTTAAGGACTAGCGGAGCCCCAGATACGCAGTATTTT. It is translated as CASSLRTSGAPDTQYF.

Notes on this clone: Additional DNA sequences in this sample encode the identical CDR3. This chain joins TRBV7-3 and TRBJ2-1, with 7 nucleotides matching TRBD1. From germline, CDR1 is SGHTA and CDR2 FQGTGA. There are 12 residues in the CDR3. Losses at the gene ends were 4 bases for V and 7 bases for J; bases not matched to a gene: 1. CDR3 sequence (DNA): TGTGCCAGCAGCTCACAGGGGAATGAGCAGTTCTTC. It specifies CASSSQGNEQFF. Supplemented by reference TRBV7-3 and TRBJ2-1, the full variable domain reads GAGVSQTPSNKVTEKGKYVELRCDPISGHTALYWYRQSLGQGPEFLIYFQGTGAADDSGLPNDRFFAVRPEGSVSTLKIQRTERGDSAVYLCASSSQGNEQFFGPGTRLTVL.

This rearrangement joins TRBV9 to TRBJ1-1; maybe TRBD1 (6 bases). The CDR3 consists of 17 residues. Germline V lookup: CDR1 SGDLS, CDR2 YYNGEE. V lost 4 bases and J 1 base, leaving 20 bases between the germline ends. The CDR3 sequence: CASSPTVRAGENTEAFF. CDR3 bases: TGTGCCAGCAGCCCTACCGTGAGGGCAGGGGAGAACACTGAAGCTTTCTTT. The whole variable domain, remainder taken from reference TRBV9 and TRBJ1-1, is DSGVTQTPKHLITATGQRVTLRCSPRSGDLSVYWYQQSLDQGLQFLIQYYNGEERAKGNILERFSAQQFPDLHSELNLSSLELGDSALYFCASSPTVRAGENTEAFFGQGTRLTVV.

This rearrangement joins TRBV6-2 or TRBV6-3 to TRBJ2-3; D perhaps matches TRBD1 (6 bases). V dropped 6 bases and J dropped 2 bases, with 15 bases sitting between them. Germline V gene lookup returns CDR1 MNHEY and CDR2 SVGEGT. The CDR3 runs 15 residues. The CDR3: CASSPDSQYTDTQYF. CDR3 coding DNA: TGTGCCAGCAGCCCGGACAGCCAGTACACAGATACGCAGTATTTT.

This clone was detected a few times. In DNA form, the CDR3 reads TGTGCCAGCACCTCTGCGGGGTTGGGAACCGGGGAGCTGTTTTTT. It specifies CASTSAGLGTGELFF. This chain connects TRBV7-9 to TRBJ2-2, with a tentative D call TRBD2 (6 bases). The CDR3 has 15 residues. From germline, CDR1 is SEHNR and CDR2 FQNEAQ (reference sequence). V dropped 7 bases and J dropped 5 bases, with 17 bases sitting between them.

The J gene is TRBJ2-3, the V gene TRBV2; the match to TRBD1 covers 8 bases. This CDR3 spans 14 amino acids. The germline V gene has CDR1 SNHLY and CDR2 FYNNEI. V lost 6 bases, J lost 1 base, and 3 bases stayed unmatched. The CDR3 is CASSGQGGTDTQYF. As DNA, the CDR3 is TGTGCCAGCAGCGGACAGGGAGGCACAGATACGCAGTATTTT.

This clone was seen ten or more times. This CDR3 is CASRMLQGGPEAFF. CDR3 DNA: TGTGCCAGTAGGATGCTACAGGGTGGGCCTGAAGCTTTCTTT. The rearrangement uses TRBV19 and TRBJ1-1; TRBD1 is a possible D gene (6 bases). The germline V gene encodes CDR1 LNHDA and CDR2 SQIVND (reference sequence). The CDR3 contains 14 residues. Trimming left V 6 bases short and J 6 bases short, with 17 bases between.

The V gene is TRBV28, the J gene TRBJ2-5; D perhaps matches TRBD1 (6 bases). Germline-derived CDR1 and CDR2 are MDHEN and SYDVKM. The CDR3 length is 15 residues. V was shortened by 6 bases and J by 7 bases, with 21 bases between the two germline ends. CDR3: CASSPSGGGGRTQYF. The CDR3 DNA is TGTGCCAGCAGCCCAAGTGGGGGCGGAGGACGGACCCAGTACTTC.

The rearrangement uses TRBV2 and TRBJ2-4; D gene ambiguous. Germline V gene sequence: CDR1 SNHLY, CDR2 FYNNEI. V was cut by 5 bases and J by 7 bases, with 9 bases left in between. The CDR3 runs to 12 residues. CDR3 coding DNA: TGTGCCAGCAGTTTCCAAAGGAACATTCAGTACTTC. Residues: CASSFQRNIQYF. Complete variable domain (other parts from reference TRBV2 and TRBJ2-4): EPEVTQTPSHQVTQMGQEVILRCVPISNHLYFYWYRQILGQKVEFLVSFYNNEISEKSEIFDDQFSVERPDGSNFTLKIRSTKLEDSAMYFCASSFQRNIQYFGAGTRLSVL.

The chain combines TRBV4-1 with TRBJ2-2; TRBD1 matches 11 bases. Per the germline V gene, CDR1 is MGHRA and CDR2 is YSYEKL. The CDR3 is 15 residues long. The V segment lost 4 bases and the J segment 6 bases; nucleotides outside the gene matches: 4. Here the CDR3 DNA reads TGCGCCAGCAGCCCTAGGACAGGGGGCCCCGGGGAGCTGTTTTTT. Residues: CASSPRTGGPGELFF.

The V call is TRBV20-1, the J call TRBJ1-3, with TRBD1 matching over 8 bases. The CDR3 has 15 residues. J gave up 0 bases and V 3 bases, and 4 bases lay outside the gene matches. Germline V gives CDR1 DFQATT, CDR2 SNEGSKA (reference sequence). The DNA for the CDR3 is TGCAGTGCTAGTCAGGGGGCTGGCTCTGGAAACACCATATATTTT. Its protein product is CSASQGAGSGNTIYF.

For the CDR3, the DNA is TGTGCCAGCAGGCTACCCCCTAACGGCTACACCTTC. Its protein product is CASRLPPNGYTF. The chain carries TRBV28 and TRBJ1-2; D is undetermined. In germline, CDR1 is MDHEN, CDR2 SYDVKM. CDR3 length equals 12 residues. V lost 6 bases and J 8 bases, leaving 13 bases between the germline ends.

This clone was seen only once. The same CDR3 also results from other DNA sequences found in this sample. The chain employs TRBV5-1 and TRBJ2-2; the D is unclear. CDR1 SGHRS and CDR2 YFSETQ come from the germline V gene. Trimming removed 0 bases from V and 1 base from J, with 4 bases in between. The CDR3 has 14 residues. As DNA, the CDR3 is TGCGCCAGCAGCTTGGAGCAGAACACCGGGGAGCTGTTTTTT. Its translation: CASSLEQNTGELFF. Looking up the rest from reference TRBV5-1 and TRBJ2-2 gives the full variable domain: KAGVTQTPRYLIKTRGQQVTLSCSPISGHRSVSWYQQTPGQGLQFLFEYFSETQRNKGNFPGRFSGRQFSNSRSEMNVSTLELGDSALYLCASSLEQNTGELFFGEGSRLTVL.

This sequence joins TRBV7-9 and TRBJ2-7; maybe TRBD1 (6 bases). The germline V gene has CDR1 SEHNR and CDR2 FQNEAQ (reference sequence). The CDR3 consists of 14 residues. The V and J ends lost 1 base and 2 bases respectively, with 9 bases between them. CDR3 in amino acids: CASSLVGQTYEQYF. The CDR3 DNA reads TGTGCCAGCAGCTTAGTGGGACAAACCTACGAGCAGTACTTC.

The chain couples TRBV19 to TRBJ2-4, with 9 bases matching TRBD1. V was clipped by 3 bases and J by 7 bases; unmatched bases: 7. Per germline, CDR1 LNHDA and CDR2 SQIVND (reference sequence). The CDR3 consists of 15 residues. The CDR3 DNA reads as TGTGCCAGTAGTATCGGAGCGGGACAGGGTAACATTCAGTACTTC. Translation: CASSIGAGQGNIQYF.

The chain links TRBV27 to TRBJ2-1; TRBD2 is a possible D gene (6 bases). Trimming removed 3 bases at V and 4 bases at J, with 13 bases between. Germline V lookup: CDR1 MNHEY, CDR2 SMNVEV (reference sequence). CDR3 length equals 15 residues. The CDR3 DNA sequence: TGTGCCAGCAGTTTCGTGGGGGGTCAATACAATGAGCAGTTCTTC. Protein sequence: CASSFVGGQYNEQFF.

This chain links TRBV5-1 with TRBJ2-3, with D perhaps TRBD2 (5 bases). The CDR3 covers 14 residues. The germline gives CDR1 SGHRS, CDR2 YFSETQ. Deletions cut 4 bases from V and 4 bases from J, with 13 bases between. The CDR3 bases are TGCGCCAGCAGCGGAGGAAGTGGGCCAGATACGCAGTATTTT. It translates to CASSGGSGPDTQYF.

This clone was counted a single time. The rearrangement uses TRBV9 and TRBJ2-7, with D perhaps TRBD2 (5 bases). The CDR3 runs to 15 residues. Trimming cost V 0 bases and J 2 bases, with 12 bases left between them. Per germline, CDR1 SGDLS and CDR2 YYNGEE. CDR3 sequence (DNA): TGTGCCAGCAGCGTAGGGGCTGGGAGCACCTACGAGCAGTACTTC. This gives the protein CASSVGAGSTYEQYF.

This clone was recorded only once. This rearrangement joins TRBV28 to TRBJ1-3, with D maybe TRBD1 (5 bases). V shed 7 bases and J shed 2 bases, with 30 bases lying between them. The CDR3 extends over 20 amino acids. In germline, CDR1 is MDHEN, CDR2 SYDVKM. The CDR3 DNA reads TGTGCCAGCACTCCGAACTGGGGCAGGGACCCCGAGTCCCCTGGAAACACCATATATTTT. Translated: CASTPNWGRDPESPGNTIYF.

The chain has TRBV3-1 (or the pseudogene TRBV3-2) and TRBJ1-2; no reliable D call. V lost 1 base to trimming and J lost 6 bases, with 9 bases between them. CDR1 and CDR2 from the germline V gene are LGHDT and YNNKEL (reference sequence). The CDR3 spans 13 residues. The CDR3 is CASSQAQIDGYTF. The CDR3 region has the DNA TGTGCCAGCAGCCAAGCACAGATAGATGGCTACACCTTC.